These 20 T cell receptor beta chains were all obtained from the same sample, sequenced in a study of shared clonotypes between healthy human individuals. Measured with immunoSEQ multiplex PCR; TCRdb has only the in-frame clones, and not every one. The data show around 500,000 clones, with 79% seen just once and around 13% held by the top ten. The sample taken for sequencing was PBMCs. These receptors came from a middle-aged woman in good health. Some clones in this sample may be carry-over from other donors' samples.

The rearrangement uses TRBV19 and TRBJ2-7; D remains unclear. The CDR3 is made up of 15 amino acids. V lost 5 bases to trimming and J lost 0 bases, with 14 bases between them. Germline CDR1 is LNHDA and CDR2 is SQIVND (reference sequence). CDR3 protein: CASSSSTGPSYEQYF. The CDR3 coding sequence is TGTGCCAGTAGTTCTAGTACCGGGCCCTCCTACGAGCAGTACTTC.

This chain uses TRBV11-3 with TRBJ2-3; D gene ambiguous. Germline lookup yields CDR1 SGHNT and CDR2 YENEEA. V lost 0 bases to trimming and J lost 5 bases, with 3 bases between them. This CDR3 comprises 12 residues. CDR3 region: CASSLEGDTQYF. As DNA, the CDR3 is TGTGCCAGCAGCTTAGAAGGAGATACGCAGTATTTT.

The CDR3 sequence is CASSWSGAQADTQYF. Written as DNA, the CDR3 is TGCGCCAGCAGCTGGAGCGGAGCCCAGGCAGATACGCAGTATTTT. The chain carries TRBV5-1 and TRBJ2-3; a weak D match, TRBD2 (5 bases). Germline-derived CDR1 and CDR2 are SGHRS and YFSETQ. V was trimmed by 3 bases and J by 4 bases, leaving 15 bases between them. This CDR3 region has 15 residues.

The V call is TRBV10-3, the J call TRBJ2-3; D is unresolved. V was pared by 6 bases and J by 0 bases, with 13 bases between. The germline V gene has CDR1 ENHRY and CDR2 SYGVKD. The CDR3 has 15 residues. The CDR3 DNA reads as TGTGCCATCAGCCCGGTGGGGTCTAGCACAGATACGCAGTATTTT. It yields the protein CAISPVGSSTDTQYF.

This rearrangement joins TRBV9 to TRBJ2-3, with D uncertain. Germline values: CDR1 SGDLS, CDR2 YYNGEE. Trimming removed 0 bases at V and 6 bases at J, with 17 bases between. This CDR3 region has 16 residues. The CDR3 here is CASSVDPVEPGDTQYF. The DNA for the CDR3 is TGTGCCAGCAGCGTAGACCCCGTGGAGCCCGGGGATACGCAGTATTTT.

The chain joins TRBV5-4 to TRBJ2-5, with D perhaps TRBD1 or TRBD2 (5 bases each). This CDR3 is built from 13 residues. The V end lost 4 bases, the J end lost 5 bases, and 12 bases lay between the germline ends. CDR1 SGHNT and CDR2 YYREEE come from the germline V gene (reference sequence). CDR3 DNA: TGTGCCAGCAGCCCGCCTGGGGACGAGACCCAGTACTTC. It encodes CASSPPGDETQYF.

This sequence joins TRBV21-1 and TRBJ1-5. TRBV21-1 is a listed pseudogene. The CDR3 sequence is 21 residues long. The CDR3 coding sequence is TGTGCCAGCAGCAAACTGCTGGTCCCTCGTGTCGCCCATATATGGAATCAGCCCCAGCATTTT. Its protein product is CASSKLLVPRVAHIWNQPQHF.

This clone has a handful of counts. This sample also contains other DNA sequences that code for the same CDR3. The gene calls are TRBV10-3 and TRBJ1-1; D gene uncertain. The V end lost 10 bases, the J end lost 4 bases, and 13 bases lay between the germline ends. Looked up from germline, CDR1 is ENHRY and CDR2 is SYGVKD. The CDR3 length is 12 residues. Here the CDR3 reads CATQKEGTEAFF. DNA for the CDR3: TGTGCCACCCAAAAGGAGGGCACTGAAGCTTTCTTT.

The chain is built from TRBV21-1 and TRBJ2-3; TRBD2, the D gene given by the table, was not confirmed from the DNA. TRBV21-1 constitutes a pseudogene. This CDR3 is built from 12 residues. The CDR3 sequence is CASNRGTDTQYF. CDR3 nucleotide sequence: TGTGCCAGCAACCGGGGCACAGATACGCAGTATTTT.

The chain employs TRBV18 and TRBJ2-7; D tentatively fits TRBD1 or TRBD2 (5 bases each). V was shortened by 3 bases and J by 0 bases, with 15 bases between the two germline ends. CDR3 size: 16 residues. CDR1 and CDR2 (germline): KGHSH, LQKENI. For the CDR3, the DNA is TGTGCCAGCTCACCTGCCGGGACGGGAAGCTCCTACGAGCAGTACTTC. The encoded protein is CASSPAGTGSSYEQYF.

This chain connects TRBV10-1 to TRBJ2-7, with 7 bases aligning to TRBD2. Looked up from germline, CDR1 is WNHNN and CDR2 is SYGVQD (reference sequence). The CDR3 totals 13 residues. After removal of 8 bases from V and 2 bases from J, the junction contained 6 bases not matched to a gene. The CDR3 DNA reads TGCGCCAGCTCGAGCGGGGACCCCTACGAGCAGTACTTC. This gives the protein CASSSGDPYEQYF.

This clone has only one observation. The chain employs TRBV6-6 and TRBJ1-5; TRBD1 aligns across 7 bases. Germline trimming cut 5 bases from V and 7 bases from J; bases unmatched to any gene: 8. The CDR3 length is 14 residues. Germline V gene sequence: CDR1 MNHNY, CDR2 SVGAGI (reference sequence). CDR3 coding DNA: TGTGCCAGCAGTCTAGACAGGGTAGGCCAGCCCCAGCATTTT. Protein product: CASSLDRVGQPQHF.

The V call is TRBV28, the J call TRBJ2-5; tentative D call: TRBD2 (6 bases). Trimming cost V 3 bases and J 4 bases, with 12 bases left between them. The V gene's germline CDR1 is MDHEN and CDR2 SYDVKM. CDR3 length: 14 amino acids. In nucleotides, the CDR3 is TGTGCCAGCAGTTTTTGGGGGACTTTAGAGACCCAGTACTTC. Translation gives CASSFWGTLETQYF.

V usage is TRBV5-1 and J usage is TRBJ2-1; TRBD2 agrees at 15 bases. V shed 4 bases, J shed 3 bases, and the junction held 5 bases outside the gene matches. The CDR3 extends over 17 amino acids. Germline loops: CDR1 SGHRS, CDR2 YFSETQ. The CDR3 DNA is TGCGCCAGCAGCCCGGGACTAGCGGGAGGTTTCTACAATGAGCAGTTCTTC. Translation: CASSPGLAGGFYNEQFF.

This clone appeared many times. The chain has TRBV19 and TRBJ1-4; D is possibly TRBD1 (6 bases). With 2 bases removed from V and 9 bases from J, the gap between germline ends came to 16 bases. The CDR3 is made up of 15 amino acids. Germline CDR1 LNHDA, CDR2 SQIVND (reference sequence). The CDR3 region is CASSILGGSFKKLFF. In DNA, the CDR3 is TGTGCCAGTAGTATATTGGGGGGCTCGTTTAAAAAACTGTTTTTT.

The chain carries TRBV28 and TRBJ2-5; 9 bases match TRBD2. Trimming at V came to 8 bases and at J to 2 bases, leaving 9 bases not matched to a gene. This CDR3 is 15 amino acids long. Germline V gene data show CDR1 as MDHEN and CDR2 as SYDVKM. The CDR3 here is CASATLAGYQETQYF. In nucleotides, the CDR3 is TGTGCCAGCGCAACCCTAGCGGGGTATCAAGAGACCCAGTACTTC. Full variable domain (missing parts from reference TRBV28 and TRBJ2-5): DVKVTQSSRYLVKRTGEKVFLECVQDMDHENMFWYRQDPGLGLRLIYFSYDVKMKEKGDIPEGYSVSREKKERFSLILESASTNQTSMYLCASATLAGYQETQYFGPGTRLLVL.

V and J are TRBV30 and TRBJ1-5; D gene uncertain. Germline lookup yields CDR1 GTSNPN and CDR2 SVGIG (reference sequence). V lost 2 bases and J lost 1, with 6 bases in between. This CDR3 comprises 13 residues. The CDR3 bases are TGTGCCTGGAGTAAGAAGAGCAATCAGCCCCAGCATTTT. Translation: CAWSKKSNQPQHF. Variable domain in full (rest from reference TRBV30 and TRBJ1-5): SQTIHQWPATLVQPVGSPLSLECTVEGTSNPNLYWYRQAAGRGLQLLFYSVGIGQISSEVPQNLSASRPQDRQFILSSKKLLLSDSGFYLCAWSKKSNQPQHFGDGTRLSIL.

The genes are TRBV2 and TRBJ2-1; 11 nucleotides line up with TRBD2. The CDR3 totals 14 residues. Germline V lookup: CDR1 SNHLY, CDR2 FYNNEI. Unmatched junction bases numbered 4, after V lost 4 bases and J lost 8 bases. DNA of the CDR3: TGTGCCAGCAGTGGACTAGCGGGAAGACATGAGCAGTTCTTC. Its protein product is CASSGLAGRHEQFF.

This clone was seen once. The V gene is TRBV29-1, the J gene TRBJ2-5, with a possible D match to TRBD2 (6 bases). The CDR3 has 13 amino acids. CDR1 is SQVTM, CDR2 ANQGSEA, per germline. Trimming pared 3 bases from V and 2 bases from J, leaving 10 bases between. The CDR3 bases are TGCAGCGTTGACCCCGGAGGGCAAGAGACCCAGTACTTC. This codes for CSVDPGGQETQYF.

V gene TRBV5-1 combines with J gene TRBJ2-7; 9 nucleotides align to TRBD2. The germline CDR1 and CDR2 sequences are SGHRS and YFSETQ. V lost 1 base to trimming and J lost 6 bases; unmatched junction nucleotides: 5. The CDR3 is made up of 14 amino acids. In DNA form, the CDR3 reads TGCGCCAGCAGCTTGTTAGCGGGAGACGGCGAGCAGTACTTC. Translation: CASSLLAGDGEQYF.